Listed here are 19 T cell receptor beta chains from one sample, sequenced in a study of shared clonotypes between healthy human individuals. Profiling relied on immunoSEQ multiplex PCR, and the TCRdb table lists in-frame clones only, not all of them. The sample holds over a million clones, 78% seen once. Sequencing was carried out using memory CD4+ T cells from PBMCs. The subset denotes: CD45RA-negative fraction. The receptors stem from a man aged 18 to 29 in good health. Some clones in this sample may be carry-over from other donors' samples.

The chain employs TRBV11-3 and TRBJ2-1; D is possibly TRBD2 (6 bases). The length of the CDR3 is 15 residues. Germline V gene data show CDR1 as SGHNT and CDR2 as YENEEA. Trimming removed 0 bases at V and 5 bases at J, with 11 bases between. The CDR3 DNA sequence: TGTGCCAGCAGCTTAGACGGGAGCAGCGACAATGAGCAGTTCTTC. Protein: CASSLDGSSDNEQFF.

V gene TRBV7-8 combines with J gene TRBJ2-7; D ambiguous. The CDR3 is made up of 15 amino acids. In germline, CDR1 is SGHVS, CDR2 FQNEAQ. Trimming cost V 6 bases and J 3 bases, with 18 bases left between them. The CDR3 reads CASRTRGGSGYEQYF. DNA of the CDR3: TGTGCCAGCAGGACCCGCGGTGGTTCGGGCTACGAGCAGTACTTC.

This chain uses TRBV6-4 with TRBJ1-5, with D unresolved. V gave up 0 bases and J gave up 3 bases, with 9 bases separating them. The CDR3 has 15 amino acids. Germline V gives CDR1 MRHNA, CDR2 SNTAGT. The CDR3 DNA sequence: TGTGCCAGCAGTGACTCCCAGGAGATCAATCAGCCCCAGCATTTT. Translated, it gives CASSDSQEINQPQHF.

The chain links TRBV2 to TRBJ1-1, with a weak D call TRBD1 (5 bases). CDR3 length: 13 amino acids. Trimming took 3 bases from V and 4 from J, leaving 9 bases between them. The germline CDR1 and CDR2 sequences are SNHLY and FYNNEI. Here the CDR3 DNA reads TGTGCCAGCAGTGACAGGGATATCACTGAAGCTTTCTTT. Translation gives CASSDRDITEAFF.

In regard to this clone: A much larger clonotype is one base distant, so this may be a read error. This sample also contains other DNA sequences that code for the same CDR3. The CDR3 loop reads CASSPPGQGYNEQFF. The CDR3 DNA sequence: TGTGCCAGCAGTCCCCCGGGACAGGGGTACAATGAGCAGTTCTTC. This rearrangement joins TRBV6-6 to TRBJ2-1; 10 bases match TRBD1. J gave up 4 bases and V 5 bases, and 5 bases lay outside the gene matches. The CDR3 loop spans 15 amino acids. Germline V CDR1 and CDR2: MNHNY, SVGAGI (reference sequence).

The gene calls are TRBV2 and TRBJ2-7, with 7 bases that match TRBD2. The CDR3 runs 15 residues. Germline V lookup: CDR1 SNHLY, CDR2 FYNNEI. V trimming: 5 bases; J trimming: 3 bases; junction bases outside the gene matches: 10. The CDR3 loop is CASSLGEGLGYEQYF. The DNA of the CDR3 is TGTGCCAGCAGTCTGGGGGAGGGTTTGGGCTACGAGCAGTACTTC. The whole variable domain, filled in from reference TRBV2 and TRBJ2-7, reads EPEVTQTPSHQVTQMGQEVILRCVPISNHLYFYWYRQILGQKVEFLVSFYNNEISEKSEIFDDQFSVERPDGSNFTLKIRSTKLEDSAMYFCASSLGEGLGYEQYFGPGTRLTVT.

Comment on this clone: The junction and the germline gene differ at one end; a read error may be behind it. J is TRBJ1-3 and V is TRBV28; TRBD1 agrees at 7 bases. CDR1 and CDR2 from the germline V gene are MDHEN and SYDVKM. This CDR3 region has 15 residues. The CDR3 nucleotides are TGCGCCAGCAGTTTCCTCGGGACAGATGGAAACACCATATATTTT. It yields the protein CASSFLGTDGNTIYF.

The V call is TRBV7-9, the J call TRBJ2-1, with 7 bases identical to TRBD1. Trimming cost V 9 bases and J 7 bases; bases outside gene matches: 12. The CDR3 contains 14 residues. Germline CDR1 and CDR2: SEHNR and FQNEAQ (reference sequence). CDR3 nucleotides: TGTGCCAGTTCCACAACTCAGGGGGAGAATGAGCAGTTCTTC. This sequence encodes CASSTTQGENEQFF. The variable domain in full, with the rest retrieved from reference TRBV7-9 and TRBJ2-1, is DTGVSQNPRHKITKRGQNVTFRCDPISEHNRLYWYRQTLGQGPEFLTYFQNEAQLEKSRLLSDRFSAERPKGSFSTLEIQRTEQGDSAMYLCASSTTQGENEQFFGPGTRLTVL.

The CDR3 coding sequence is TGTGCCAGCAAACTAGGTGGCAATACGGACGGCTACACCTTC. The encoded protein is CASKLGGNTDGYTF. The rearrangement uses TRBV27 and TRBJ1-2; no clear D. V was cut by 7 bases and J by 8 bases, with 20 bases left in between. The length of the CDR3 is 14 residues. Germline V gives CDR1 MNHEY, CDR2 SMNVEV (reference sequence).

This clone appeared a few times. The V and J genes are TRBV28 and TRBJ1-2, with unresolved D. The CDR3 has 11 amino acids. V lost 10 bases and J 4 bases, leaving 10 bases between the germline ends. CDR1 and CDR2 (germline): MDHEN, SYDVKM. In DNA form, the CDR3 reads TGTGCCACCACCGAGATCTATGGCTACACCTTC. Protein: CATTEIYGYTF.

This clone was seen a handful of times. At the DNA level, this CDR3 is encoded by other sequences in the same sample as well. In nucleotides, the CDR3 is TGTGCCAGCAGCCCCGGGACTAGCGGGAGGGAGGAGACCCAGTACTTC. Translated: CASSPGTSGREETQYF. V is TRBV5-4 and J is TRBJ2-5; the match to TRBD2 covers 16 bases. V lost 4 bases, J lost 5 bases, and 5 bases stayed unmatched. The V gene's germline CDR1 is SGHNT and CDR2 YYREEE (reference sequence). This CDR3 region has 16 residues.

The genes are TRBV4-1 and TRBJ2-2, with a weak D call TRBD1 (6 bases). Per germline, CDR1 MGHRA and CDR2 YSYEKL. Between the trimmed V and J ends, which lost 3 bases and 0 bases, there was a span of 11 bases. This CDR3 is built from 16 residues. Here the CDR3 DNA reads TGCGCCAGCAGCCAGCCCGGGACAACGAACACCGGGGAGCTGTTTTTT. Translating it yields CASSQPGTTNTGELFF.

Of note for this clone: In the same sample, other DNA sequences code for this CDR3. CDR3 amino acids: CASSSGQQKQPQHF. The CDR3 DNA is TGTGCCAGCTCAAGCGGACAGCAAAAACAGCCCCAGCATTTT. The chain carries TRBV18 and TRBJ1-5; TRBD1 is a possible D gene (6 bases). The CDR3 loop spans 14 amino acids. From germline, CDR1 is KGHSH and CDR2 LQKENI. The V end lost 5 bases, the J end lost 7 bases, and 15 bases lay between the germline ends. Based on the CDR3 plus reference TRBV18 and TRBJ1-5, the full variable domain is NAGVMQNPRHLVRRRGQEARLRCSPMKGHSHVYWYRQLPEEGLKFMVYLQKENIIDESGMPKERFSAEFPKEGPSILRIQQVVRGDSAAYFCASSSGQQKQPQHFGDGTRLSIL.

The chain uses TRBV11-3 and TRBJ2-3; TRBD1 or TRBD2 may be the D gene (5 bases each). V lost 5 bases, J lost 6 bases, and 15 bases lay in between. This CDR3 is 14 amino acids long. CDR1 and CDR2 (germline): SGHNT, YENEEA. CDR3 sequence (DNA): TGTGCCAGCAGCCCGAGGGGCCCAGAGGATACGCAGTATTTT. Translating it yields CASSPRGPEDTQYF.

The gene calls are TRBV5-1 and TRBJ1-1; no firm D call. Between the trimmed V and J ends, which lost 3 bases and 1 base, there was a span of 10 bases. Germline loops: CDR1 SGHRS, CDR2 YFSETQ. The CDR3 is 14 amino acids. CDR3 sequence (DNA): TGCGCCAGCAGCTCGGTTTCCGGGAACACTGAAGCTTTCTTT. Translating it yields CASSSVSGNTEAFF.

This sequence joins TRBV10-3 and TRBJ2-7, with 11 bases fitting TRBD2. This CDR3 is 14 amino acids long. The germline CDR1 and CDR2 sequences are ENHRY and SYGVKD. V was pared by 9 bases and J by 2 bases, with 6 bases of the junction left unmatched. This CDR3 reads CAIATSGSTYEQYF. In DNA, the CDR3 is TGTGCCATTGCCACTAGCGGGAGTACCTACGAGCAGTACTTC.

The chain is built from TRBV6-5 and TRBJ1-5; D unclear. The V end lost 5 bases, the J end lost 9 bases, and 11 bases lay between the germline ends. From germline, CDR1 is MNHEY and CDR2 SVGAGI. CDR3 length: 12 residues. The DNA of the CDR3 is TGTGCCAGCAGTCGACCACGAGGGCCCCAGCATTTT. It is translated as CASSRPRGPQHF.

V usage is TRBV4-1 and J usage is TRBJ1-1, with 7 bases aligning to TRBD1. V was clipped by 0 bases and J by 5 bases; unmatched bases: 18. CDR1 and CDR2 from the germline V gene are MGHRA and YSYEKL. CDR3 size: 19 residues. The DNA of the CDR3 is TGCGCCAGCAGCCAAGATGGCGTCAGGAGAGGGGGCGATTGGACTGAAGCTTTCTTT. Translating gives CASSQDGVRRGGDWTEAFF.

This sequence joins TRBV15 and TRBJ2-3; D is possibly TRBD1 or TRBD2 (5 bases each). In germline, CDR1 is LNHNV, CDR2 YYDKDF (reference sequence). V was trimmed by 0 bases and J by 0 bases, leaving 16 bases between them. The length of the CDR3 is 18 residues. The CDR3 DNA is TGTGCCACCAGCAGAGATTTTTTCGCCGGGGCGAGCACAGATACGCAGTATTTT. Protein sequence: CATSRDFFAGASTDTQYF.